A selection of T cell receptor beta chains follows, all from one sample in a study of CD8+CD57+ T cells in acquired aplastic anemia. Each CDR3 protein is one row after TCRdb ran MiXCR on the reads. The data contain about 190,000 distinct CDR3 sequences, 50% to 55% of them singletons. Material for sequencing was sorted CD4+, CD8+, or CD8+CD57+ T cells (not recorded which) from PBMCs. Source of these receptors: a human donor in good health, serving as a control. CDR3s include the opening cysteine and the closing phenylalanine or tryptophan.

v_call: TRBV6-4; j_call: TRBJ2-7; cdr3_aa: CASPGLAGGHYEQYF
v_call: TRBV7-2; j_call: TRBJ2-7; cdr3_aa: CATKLAGEFYEQYF
v_call: TRBV7-2; j_call: TRBJ2-7; cdr3_aa: CASTSGPRGYEQYF
v_call: TRBV5-4; j_call: TRBJ2-1; cdr3_aa: CASTAPIGTGNYNEQFF
v_call: TRBV7-8; j_call: TRBJ2-5; cdr3_aa: CASSLGASVGRGETQYF
v_call: TRBV3-1; j_call: TRBJ2-5; cdr3_aa: CASSQAQDHGIETQYF
v_call: TRBV2; j_call: TRBJ2-7; cdr3_aa: CASGRSSFHEQYF
v_call: TRBV7-8; j_call: TRBJ2-7; cdr3_aa: CASSQSEEQYF
v_call: TRBV9; j_call: TRBJ2-2; cdr3_aa: CASSVGGRAGGELFF
v_call: TRBV12-3/TRBV12-4; j_call: TRBJ2-3; cdr3_aa: CASSSFSPDTQYF
v_call: TRBV20-1; j_call: TRBJ1-1; cdr3_aa: CSAKGNTEAFF
v_call: TRBV11-2; j_call: TRBJ2-7; cdr3_aa: CASSWGEDAYEQYF
v_call: TRBV6-4; j_call: TRBJ1-5; cdr3_aa: CASSDSTSQGQPQHF
v_call: TRBV29-1; j_call: TRBJ1-5; cdr3_aa: CSVLTGGSGNQPQHF
v_call: TRBV20-1; j_call: TRBJ1-5; cdr3_aa: CSASTLGQQNQPQHF
v_call: TRBV30; j_call: TRBJ1-6; cdr3_aa: CAWSVSLYNSPLHF
v_call: TRBV6-5; j_call: TRBJ1-1; cdr3_aa: CASSNVANTEAFF
v_call: TRBV10-3; j_call: TRBJ1-6; cdr3_aa: CAISESGDSPLHF
v_call: TRBV20-1; j_call: TRBJ2-3; cdr3_aa: CSAIYPGSTDTQYF
v_call: TRBV9; j_call: TRBJ2-3; cdr3_aa: CASSVVSTTDTQYF
v_call: TRBV5-8; j_call: TRBJ1-2; cdr3_aa: CASAPDEGYTF
v_call: TRBV24-1; j_call: TRBJ1-5; cdr3_aa: CATSDGTGDVSQPQHF
v_call: TRBV19; j_call: TRBJ1-1; cdr3_aa: CASNIGGRNTEAFF
v_call: TRBV5-1; j_call: TRBJ2-5; cdr3_aa: CASSGGTSGGDKTQYF
v_call: TRBV12-3/TRBV12-4; j_call: TRBJ2-7; cdr3_aa: CASSKSGGTYEQYF
v_call: TRBV7-9; j_call: TRBJ1-2; cdr3_aa: CASSLVGQASYGYTF
v_call: TRBV10-1; j_call: TRBJ2-1; cdr3_aa: CASSPREMVGDEQFF
v_call: TRBV7-2; j_call: TRBJ2-7; cdr3_aa: CASSSPGQGGYEQYF
v_call: TRBV7-3; j_call: TRBJ2-3; cdr3_aa: CASSLGQVTDTQYF
v_call: TRBV2; j_call: TRBJ1-6; cdr3_aa: CASNDRQGLQGSPLHF
v_call: TRBV19; j_call: TRBJ2-1; cdr3_aa: CASSIDGGTYDEQFF
v_call: TRBV6-6; j_call: TRBJ2-7; cdr3_aa: CASSSAGGPLHSYEQYF
v_call: TRBV5-1; j_call: -; cdr3_aa: CASSLAAGINDEQFF
v_call: TRBV6-6; j_call: TRBJ2-1; cdr3_aa: CASSSPGLATYEQFF
v_call: TRBV28; j_call: TRBJ1-2; cdr3_aa: CASTFRDRLSYGYTF
v_call: TRBV2; j_call: TRBJ2-2; cdr3_aa: CASSGDRVNTGELFF
v_call: TRBV20-1; j_call: TRBJ2-2; cdr3_aa: CSATTDGAAGELFF
v_call: TRBV15; j_call: TRBJ2-1; cdr3_aa: CATSIGGSGSLEQFF
v_call: TRBV4-2; j_call: TRBJ2-7; cdr3_aa: CASSPTASGAYEQYF
v_call: TRBV25-1; j_call: TRBJ2-3; cdr3_aa: CASKTSGGARPDTQYF
v_call: TRBV7-3; j_call: TRBJ2-3; cdr3_aa: CASSLLEADTQYF
v_call: TRBV2; j_call: TRBJ1-2; cdr3_aa: CASRPGQGWDGYTF
v_call: TRBV10-3; j_call: TRBJ2-1; cdr3_aa: CAISAGNEQFF
v_call: TRBV7-2; j_call: TRBJ1-6; cdr3_aa: CASRPRDSYSPLHF
v_call: TRBV7-9; j_call: TRBJ1-3; cdr3_aa: CASSLQPVTVSFSGNTIYF
v_call: TRBV2; j_call: TRBJ1-5; cdr3_aa: CASNRGGTGQPQHF
v_call: TRBV10-3; j_call: TRBJ2-5; cdr3_aa: CAISESSGSWETQYF
v_call: TRBV2; j_call: TRBJ2-5; cdr3_aa: CASTGDRGETQYF
v_call: TRBV9; j_call: TRBJ1-1; cdr3_aa: CASSGTGKTEAFF
v_call: TRBV7-9; j_call: TRBJ1-3; cdr3_aa: CASSYPEQGAGNTIYF
v_call: TRBV3-1; j_call: TRBJ2-3; cdr3_aa: CASSQDPGSGGSTYTQYF
v_call: TRBV6-4; j_call: TRBJ2-5; cdr3_aa: CASSVMGGLFQETQYF
v_call: TRBV7-2; j_call: TRBJ1-3; cdr3_aa: CASSSPRGSSGNTIYF
v_call: TRBV19; j_call: TRBJ1-6; cdr3_aa: CASSMGGTLTLHF
v_call: TRBV20-1; j_call: TRBJ2-7; cdr3_aa: CSAPNSGFEQYF
v_call: TRBV2; j_call: TRBJ1-6; cdr3_aa: CASSERVPGTNSPLHF
v_call: TRBV19; j_call: TRBJ2-7; cdr3_aa: CASSITQGGSYEQYF
v_call: TRBV10-3; j_call: TRBJ1-2; cdr3_aa: CASSYGETGVHGYTF
v_call: TRBV19; j_call: TRBJ1-2; cdr3_aa: CASTLSTGGAYGYTF